These 25 T cell receptor beta chains came from one sample sequenced in a study of monozygotic twins with inflammatory bowel disease. One entry per CDR3 protein, without DNA, is what TCRdb gives after re-calling the 5' RACE reads. Its table records 350,000 to 400,000 distinct CDR3 sequences. Material for sequencing was blood. These receptors originate from a human donor with ulcerative colitis or Crohn's disease, or a healthy co-twin of an affected twin (not recorded which).

V gene TRBV7-9 combines with J gene TRBJ2-5; TCRdb outputs TRBD1, but without DNA this stays unchecked. CDR1 and CDR2 from the germline V gene are SEHNR and FQNEAQ (reference sequence). This CDR3 comprises 17 residues. The CDR3 spells CASSSLFADRVPETQYF.

The chain couples TRBV7-8 to TRBJ1-6. CDR1 and CDR2 from the germline V gene are SGHVS and FQNEAQ. There are 13 residues in the CDR3. The CDR3 protein is CASSSPETTPLHF.

This chain links TRBV12-3 or TRBV12-4 with TRBJ2-1; TCRdb names TRBD1, which stays unverified in the absence of DNA. This CDR3 spans 12 amino acids. CDR3 sequence: CASSDLGHEQFF.

The chain has TRBV19 and TRBJ1-6; there is no DNA to check the TCRdb D call of TRBD1. Germline lookup yields CDR1 LNHDA and CDR2 SQIVND (reference sequence). The CDR3 has 14 residues. CDR3 sequence: CASSNHTGRSPLHF.

This rearrangement joins TRBV24-1 to TRBJ1-5. The CDR3 extends over 15 amino acids. CDR1 is KGHDR, CDR2 SFDVKD, per germline. CDR3 in amino acids: CATSDGRGGNQPQHF.

This rearrangement joins TRBV12-3 or TRBV12-4 to TRBJ2-5. The CDR3 is made up of 13 amino acids. CDR3: CASSSTGRETQYF.

The V gene is TRBV5-1, the J gene TRBJ1-5. There are 15 residues in the CDR3. Germline V lookup: CDR1 SGHRS, CDR2 YFSETQ. The CDR3: CASSPSTGSDQPQHF.

This sequence joins TRBV20-1 and TRBJ1-4. The CDR3 is 13 amino acids. CDR1 and CDR2 from the germline V gene are DFQATT and SNEGSKA (reference sequence). CDR3 region: CSARVRAREKLFF.

This rearrangement joins TRBV6-2 or TRBV6-3 to TRBJ1-2; checking the TCRdb D call of TRBD1 is not possible without DNA. The length of the CDR3 is 15 residues. CDR1 and CDR2 (germline): MNHEY, SVGEGT. This CDR3 reads CASSEPRIGGPGYTF.

The rearrangement links TRBV25-1 to TRBJ1-2; lacking DNA, the TRBD1 call made by TCRdb goes unchecked. CDR1 and CDR2 (germline): MGHDK, SYGVNS. The CDR3 is 14 amino acids. The CDR3 region is CASTVTGSFYGYTF.

The chain carries TRBV18 and TRBJ1-4; absent DNA, TCRdb's TRBD1 call cannot be checked. CDR1 and CDR2 from the germline V gene are KGHSH and LQKENI. There are 15 residues in the CDR3. The CDR3 reads CASSSPTGAREKLFF.

CDR3 protein: CASSPWTDQGGTQYF. The chain employs TRBV18 and TRBJ2-3; the D call from TCRdb, TRBD1, cannot be confirmed without DNA. The CDR3 spans 15 residues. Per germline, CDR1 KGHSH and CDR2 LQKENI. Combining the CDR3 with reference TRBV18 and TRBJ2-3 gives the whole variable domain NAGVMQNPRHLVRRRGQEARLRCSPMKGHSHVYWYRQLPEEGLKFMVYLQKENIIDESGMPKERFSAEFPKEGPSILRIQQVVRGDSAAYFCASSPWTDQGGTQYFGPGTRLTVL.

The V and J genes are TRBV6-2 or TRBV6-3 and TRBJ2-2. The CDR3 runs to 13 residues. Germline CDR1 reads MNHEY; CDR2 reads SVGEGT. CDR3 loop: CASSYYGTGELFF.

The V call is TRBV5-1, the J call TRBJ2-2; the D gene TCRdb calls, TRBD1, cannot be checked with no DNA. Looked up from germline, CDR1 is SGHRS and CDR2 is YFSETQ. The CDR3 is made up of 17 amino acids. CDR3: CASSFRDRALNTGELFF.

The rearrangement links TRBV29-1 to TRBJ2-5; the TCRdb call, TRBD1, lacks DNA for checking. The V gene's germline CDR1 is SQVTM and CDR2 ANQGSEA. This CDR3 spans 15 amino acids. The CDR3 spells CSVVMGDPEQETQYF.

V and J are TRBV12-3 or TRBV12-4 and TRBJ1-4; there is no DNA to check the TCRdb D call of TRBD1. CDR3 length equals 14 residues. This chain's CDR3 is CASREQALNEKLFF.

J is TRBJ2-7 and V is TRBV5-1; there is no DNA to check the TCRdb D call of TRBD1. This CDR3 spans 13 amino acids. Germline-derived CDR1 and CDR2 are SGHRS and YFSETQ. The chain's CDR3 is CASMAGDPYEQYF.

The CDR3 reads CASSIVTGRNEQFF. The gene calls are TRBV19 and TRBJ2-1; TCRdb returns TRBD1, unconfirmable since there is no DNA. The CDR3 is made up of 14 amino acids. Germline V CDR1 and CDR2: LNHDA, SQIVND (reference sequence).

The gene calls are TRBV5-1 and TRBJ1-5; TCRdb's D call of TRBD1 is untestable without DNA. Germline values: CDR1 SGHRS, CDR2 YFSETQ. The CDR3 is 16 amino acids. This CDR3 reads CASSLTGTGENQPQHF.

This chain uses TRBV20-1 with TRBJ2-2; with no DNA, the TCRdb D assignment of TRBD2 cannot be verified. This CDR3 is 17 amino acids long. Germline V gene data show CDR1 as DFQATT and CDR2 as SNEGSKA (reference sequence). This chain's CDR3 is CSARDQLGALNTGELFF.

The rearrangement joins TRBV6-2 or TRBV6-3 to TRBJ2-7; TCRdb picks TRBD1, but there is no DNA to check that call. The CDR3 has 13 amino acids. The germline V gene has CDR1 MNHEY and CDR2 SVGEGT. The CDR3 spells CASSSRLTYEQYF.

The J gene is TRBJ2-2, the V gene TRBV27. Germline V gives CDR1 MNHEY, CDR2 SMNVEV (reference sequence). The CDR3 totals 16 residues. CDR3 region: CASKPRIGVGTGELFF.

The rearrangement joins TRBV7-9 to TRBJ2-5; TCRdb's assignment of TRBD2 cannot be checked, as there is no DNA. This CDR3 spans 16 amino acids. Germline V lookup: CDR1 SEHNR, CDR2 FQNEAQ (reference sequence). The CDR3 sequence: CASSPQSGGREGTQYF.

This chain uses TRBV5-5 with TRBJ2-1; without DNA, the TCRdb call of TRBD2 cannot be checked. The CDR3 has 16 amino acids. Germline-derived CDR1 and CDR2 are SGHKS and YYEKEE (reference sequence). The CDR3 protein is CASSGRSGGAYNEQFF.

This sequence joins TRBV6-1 and TRBJ2-3; the TRBD2 assignment by TCRdb is unverifiable without DNA. Germline V lookup: CDR1 MNHNS, CDR2 SASEGT. This CDR3 comprises 16 residues. Here the CDR3 reads CASRSQGGLESDTQYF.